This TCR beta chain was obtained from a study of T-cell memory formation after mild COVID-19. Across the study: Largely donor-specific TCR clusters were found.

This clonotype was detected only a few times. V was trimmed by 5 bases and J by 7 bases, leaving 17 bases between them. CDR1 is SGHTA and CDR2 is FQGNSA in the germline V gene. The CDR3 runs 14 residues. MiXCR, run by TCRdb on the 5' RACE reads, gives a single entry per CDR3 protein. The table includes 300,000 to 350,000 distinct CDR3 sequences, 14% detected once. The receptor was isolated from a man between 18 and 35 years old who had mild COVID-19 (a few samples of this study predate the infection). Cell type and time point are not known. Sequenced sample: PBMCs or a T cell subset sorted from them (not recorded which). V is TRBV7-2 and J is TRBJ2-5, with a possible D match to TRBD2 (5 bases). CDR3: CASSPQRLPGTQYF. CDR3 nucleotides: TGTGCCAGCAGCCCCCAGCGGCTCCCTGGGACCCAGTACTTC.